Shown below are 27 T cell receptor beta chains from a single sample sequenced in a study of cytomegalovirus exposure and HLA in healthy donors. PCR employed 60 Vbeta and 13 Jbeta primers. Profiling relied on immunoSEQ multiplex PCR, and the TCRdb table lists in-frame clones only, not all of them. The profile shows about 140,000 clones, around 80% of them singletons. The sample consisted of PBMCs. These receptors were collected from a male donor in good health and CMV-seropositive.

The V call is TRBV4-3, the J call TRBJ2-1; the match to TRBD2 covers 11 bases. V trimming: 4 bases; J trimming: 2 bases; junction bases outside the gene matches: 4. CDR3 size: 16 residues. CDR1 and CDR2 (germline): LGHNA, YSLEER. The CDR3 loop reads CASSLLAGGAYNEQFF. Written as DNA, the CDR3 is TGCGCCAGCAGCCTTCTAGCGGGAGGTGCCTACAATGAGCAGTTCTTC.

The chain employs TRBV11-3 and TRBJ2-3, with D perhaps matching TRBD2 (6 bases). CDR3 size: 15 residues. Germline lookup yields CDR1 SGHNT and CDR2 YENEEA. Trimming took off 6 bases at V and 1 base at J, with 14 bases between the two ends. CDR3 DNA sequence: TGTGCCAGCAGTCCGGGCGGGACCGGCACAGATACGCAGTATTTT. This translates into CASSPGGTGTDTQYF.

The rearrangement joins TRBV30 to TRBJ2-4; D possibly corresponds to TRBD2 (7 bases). Germline V gives CDR1 GTSNPN, CDR2 SVGIG (reference sequence). V lost 1 base and J 7 bases, leaving 20 bases between the germline ends. CDR3 length: 16 residues. Here the CDR3 DNA reads TGTGCCTGGAGTGCGTTCGGGGGGCGGGCTTGGAACATTCAGTACTTC. It codes for CAWSAFGGRAWNIQYF.

The rearrangement uses TRBV2 and TRBJ2-3, with 7 bases lining up with TRBD2. CDR3 length: 15 residues. Germline values: CDR1 SNHLY, CDR2 FYNNEI. Trimming removed 4 bases from V and 5 bases from J; junction bases left unmatched: 9. CDR3 nucleotides: TGTGCCAGCAGTGTAAGAGGGAGGGTGCTAGATACGCAGTATTTT. Translation gives CASSVRGRVLDTQYF.

The V and J genes are TRBV6-5 and TRBJ2-2, with D unresolved. Trimming took off 2 bases at V and 5 bases at J, with 9 bases between the two ends. The CDR3 covers 14 residues. Germline-derived CDR1 and CDR2 are MNHEY and SVGAGI. The CDR3 sequence: CASSYSKETGELFF. The DNA for the CDR3 is TGTGCCAGCAGTTACAGTAAGGAGACCGGGGAGCTGTTTTTT.

The V gene is TRBV10-3, the J gene TRBJ1-5, with D uncertain. V lost 6 bases and J lost 2, with 17 bases in between. Germline V gene data show CDR1 as ENHRY and CDR2 as SYGVKD. This CDR3 contains 16 residues. The CDR3 nucleotides read TGTGCCATCAGCCAGACCGCCGGGGTGGGCAATCAGCCCCAGCATTTT. It codes for CAISQTAGVGNQPQHF.

This clone was counted a single time. The chain joins TRBV5-1 to TRBJ2-5; TRBD2 is a possible D gene (6 bases). Trimming stripped 1 base from V and 5 bases from J, with 12 bases between. The CDR3 runs to 14 residues. Germline assignment: CDR1 SGHRS and CDR2 YFSETQ. In nucleotides, the CDR3 is TGCGCCAGCAGCTTGCATCCTAGCGATGAGACCCAGTACTTC. Translating it yields CASSLHPSDETQYF.

The chain employs TRBV5-6 and TRBJ2-3; 10 bases fit TRBD1. The V gene's germline CDR1 is SGHDT and CDR2 YYEEEE. Losses at the gene ends were 2 bases for V and 3 bases for J; bases not matched to a gene: 3. The CDR3 length is 15 residues. The CDR3 coding sequence is TGTGCCAGCAGCTTAGGGACAGGGGTAACAGATACGCAGTATTTT. Protein sequence: CASSLGTGVTDTQYF.

The chain combines TRBV5-4 with TRBJ2-7, with D perhaps matching TRBD2 (6 bases). V was trimmed by 7 bases and J by 2 bases, leaving 13 bases between them. The CDR3 runs to 13 residues. Germline values: CDR1 SGHNT, CDR2 YYREEE (reference sequence). CDR3 in amino acids: CASGAGLPYEQYF. For the CDR3, the DNA is TGTGCCAGCGGGGCGGGACTCCCCTACGAGCAGTACTTC.

The sample holds one count of this clone. The DNA of the CDR3 is TGCGCCAGCAGCATATCAGGACAGCATGCTTACGAGCAGTACTTC. Translated: CASSISGQHAYEQYF. This chain links TRBV5-1 with TRBJ2-7; perhaps TRBD1 as D (6 bases). The V gene's germline CDR1 is SGHRS and CDR2 YFSETQ. V was shortened by 4 bases and J by 4 bases, with 18 bases between the two germline ends. The CDR3 contains 15 residues.

This chain links TRBV28 with TRBJ2-2, with D perhaps TRBD2 (5 bases). Germline CDR1 and CDR2: MDHEN and SYDVKM. There are 15 residues in the CDR3. Trimming took off 6 bases at V and 5 bases at J, with 16 bases between the two ends. The CDR3 region is CASSGGRASTGELFF. CDR3 in DNA: TGTGCCAGCAGCGGCGGGCGGGCGTCAACCGGGGAGCTGTTTTTT.

This clone was detected only once. This CDR3 is also generated by other DNA sequences in the sample. The V gene is TRBV7-6, the J gene TRBJ2-7; D perhaps matches TRBD1 (6 bases). In germline, CDR1 is SGHVS, CDR2 FNYEAQ. The CDR3 extends over 13 amino acids. V dropped 5 bases and J dropped 4 bases, with 12 bases sitting between them. Here the CDR3 reads CASSLNGQYEQYF. CDR3 coding DNA: TGTGCCAGCAGCCTCAACGGACAGTACGAGCAGTACTTC.

The chain couples TRBV7-2 to TRBJ1-5, with TRBD1 matching 7 bases. The CDR3 has 14 residues. Germline trimming cut 6 bases from V and 4 bases from J; bases unmatched to any gene: 6. Germline loops: CDR1 SGHTA, CDR2 FQGNSA. The CDR3 nucleotides read TGTGCCAGCAGAATCCAGGGGGGTAATCAGCCCCAGCATTTT. The encoded protein is CASRIQGGNQPQHF.

The chain joins TRBV19 to TRBJ1-1, with unresolved D. The germline CDR1 and CDR2 sequences are LNHDA and SQIVND (reference sequence). This CDR3 has 14 residues. Trimming shortened V by 4 bases and J by 4 bases, and 13 bases separated the two germline ends. Written as DNA, the CDR3 is TGTGCCAGTAGTAGTATTGAGGGTACCACTGAAGCTTTCTTT. It encodes CASSSIEGTTEAFF.

The chain links TRBV6-5 to TRBJ2-5; TRBD2 is a possible D gene (5 bases). This CDR3 comprises 14 residues. The V end was cut by 5 bases, the J end by 7 bases, with 17 bases between. The V gene's germline CDR1 is MNHEY and CDR2 SVGAGI. The CDR3 coding sequence is TGTGCCAGCAGTAATCAGGTTATTCGGGGGACCCAGTACTTC. Translated, it gives CASSNQVIRGTQYF.

The chain employs TRBV9 and TRBJ2-3, with no clear D. The CDR3 covers 14 residues. Germline V lookup: CDR1 SGDLS, CDR2 YYNGEE. Deletions cut 2 bases from V and 2 bases from J, with 9 bases between. CDR3 sequence reads: CASSVELHTDTQYF. CDR3 DNA: TGTGCCAGCAGCGTTGAACTACACACAGATACGCAGTATTTT.

This chain joins TRBV5-1 and TRBJ2-7; 7 bases line up with TRBD1. The CDR3 totals 15 residues. Germline V lookup: CDR1 SGHRS, CDR2 YFSETQ. Trimming took 4 bases from V and 4 from J; bases not matched to a gene: 11. CDR3 coding DNA: TGCGCCAGCAGCCTAGGCCAGGGGGTACGGTACGAGCAGTACTTC. Amino acids: CASSLGQGVRYEQYF. Complete variable domain (other parts from reference TRBV5-1 and TRBJ2-7): KAGVTQTPRYLIKTRGQQVTLSCSPISGHRSVSWYQQTPGQGLQFLFEYFSETQRNKGNFPGRFSGRQFSNSRSEMNVSTLELGDSALYLCASSLGQGVRYEQYFGPGTRLTVT.

V is TRBV7-6 and J is TRBJ2-7; possibly TRBD2 for D (6 bases). Deletions cut 1 base from V and 4 bases from J, with 14 bases between. CDR1 SGHVS and CDR2 FNYEAQ come from the germline V gene. The CDR3 covers 15 residues. CDR3 nucleotides: TGTGCCAGCAGCTTAGGGGGAGGTGGACTTTACGAGCAGTACTTC. It is translated as CASSLGGGGLYEQYF.

The V and J genes are TRBV15 and TRBJ1-5, with D uncertain. CDR1 and CDR2 (germline): LNHNV, YYDKDF (reference sequence). The CDR3 length is 14 residues. Trimming shortened V by 5 bases and J by 3 bases, and 11 bases separated the two germline ends. CDR3 residues: CATSSRQDNQPQHF. CDR3 DNA: TGTGCCACCAGCTCCCGACAAGACAATCAGCCCCAGCATTTT.

This chain joins TRBV6-6 and TRBJ2-7; perhaps TRBD1 as D (6 bases). V lost 7 bases to trimming and J lost 0 bases, with 16 bases between them. This CDR3 is built from 15 residues. CDR1 is MNHNY and CDR2 is SVGAGI in the germline V gene (reference sequence). CDR3 amino acids: CASIQGTLGSYEQYF. CDR3 sequence (DNA): TGTGCCAGCATCCAGGGGACGTTGGGCTCCTACGAGCAGTACTTC.

This clone occurred a few times. The V call is TRBV19, the J call TRBJ2-2; 9 bases map to TRBD2. After removal of 7 bases from V and 6 bases from J, the junction contained 9 bases not matched to a gene. Looked up from germline, CDR1 is LNHDA and CDR2 is SQIVND (reference sequence). The CDR3 is made up of 15 amino acids. The CDR3 DNA is TGTGCCAGTAACACCATAGCGGGGGATGCCGGGGAGCTGTTTTTT. The encoded protein is CASNTIAGDAGELFF.

The chain has TRBV28 and TRBJ2-2; 13 bases agree with TRBD2. V gave up 6 bases and J gave up 1 base; unmatched junction bases: 5. Germline CDR1 and CDR2: MDHEN and SYDVKM. The CDR3 runs to 17 residues. As DNA, the CDR3 is TGTGCCAGCAGCCGCTGGACTAGCGGGAGGAACACCGGGGAGCTGTTTTTT. Translating it yields CASSRWTSGRNTGELFF.

V usage is TRBV18 and J usage is TRBJ2-2, with 11 bases that match TRBD1. Per the germline V gene, CDR1 is KGHSH and CDR2 is LQKENI. This CDR3 is 17 amino acids long. Unmatched junction bases numbered 12, after V lost 6 bases and J lost 6 bases. In nucleotides, the CDR3 is TGTGCCAGCTCCCCGAACGGGGGACAGGGGGTCGCCGGGGAGCTGTTTTTT. This gives the protein CASSPNGGQGVAGELFF.

This chain joins TRBV28 and TRBJ2-7, with TRBD2 matching over 7 bases. CDR1 MDHEN and CDR2 SYDVKM come from the germline V gene. Trimming took 5 bases from V and 0 from J; bases not matched to a gene: 4. The CDR3 runs to 14 residues. CDR3 region: CASSLAATSYEQYF. CDR3 nucleotide sequence: TGTGCCAGCAGTCTAGCGGCAACCTCCTACGAGCAGTACTTC.

The rearrangement uses TRBV19 and TRBJ2-7; D is perhaps TRBD1 (6 bases). From germline, CDR1 is LNHDA and CDR2 SQIVND (reference sequence). Trimming removed 9 bases from V and 3 bases from J, with 12 bases in between. The CDR3 is 12 residues long. The CDR3 nucleotides are TGTGCCAGCGGGACAAGTTTCTACGAGCAGTACTTC. It translates to CASGTSFYEQYF.

J is TRBJ2-2 and V is TRBV25-1; D unclear. V was pared by 4 bases and J by 0 bases, with 9 bases between. Looked up from germline, CDR1 is MGHDK and CDR2 is SYGVNS. The CDR3 contains 15 residues. This chain's CDR3 is CASSGRHSNTGELFF. Written as DNA, the CDR3 is TGTGCCAGCAGTGGCAGGCACTCGAACACCGGGGAGCTGTTTTTT.

This clone appeared once. V and J are TRBV15 and TRBJ2-5, with 10 bases fitting TRBD1. The J call could be wrong; TRBJ2-7 is a better fit for the DNA end. The CDR3 is 16 amino acids. Germline-derived CDR1 and CDR2 are LNHNV and YYDKDF (reference sequence). For the CDR3, the DNA is TGTGCCACCAGCAGGGGAGGGACAGGGGCAATCGACGAGCAGTACTTC. This codes for CATSRGGTGAIDEQYF.